The 30 T cell receptor beta chains below were found in one sample sequenced in a study of T cell changes during pregnancy in multiple sclerosis. Only in-frame clones appear in the TCRdb table, and some are missing; sequencing was by immunoSEQ multiplex PCR. The data contain 50,000 or so clones, roughly 90% of them seen just once; the ten biggest clones take up less than 0.65%. Sequencing used CD4+ T cells from peripheral blood mononuclear cells, obtained after pregnancy. These receptors were obtained from a female donor with multiple sclerosis, enrolled in a pregnancy study.

This clone showed up just once. This rearrangement joins TRBV4-2 to TRBJ2-2, with a possible D match to TRBD2 (6 bases). CDR1 and CDR2 from the germline V gene are LGHNA and YNFKEQ. This CDR3 region has 15 residues. V dropped 0 bases and J dropped 7 bases, with 12 bases sitting between them. The CDR3 here is CASSQDGLAIGELFF. CDR3 DNA sequence: TGTGCCAGCAGCCAAGATGGGCTAGCGATCGGGGAGCTGTTTTTT.

This chain joins TRBV5-8 and TRBJ2-1, with 7 positions matching TRBD2. Trimming took 3 bases from V and 0 from J; bases not matched to a gene: 3. CDR1 is SGHTS and CDR2 is YDEGEE in the germline V gene. The CDR3 has 15 residues. The CDR3 nucleotides are TGTGCCAGCAGCTCTAGCGGTATCTCCTACAATGAGCAGTTCTTC. It translates to CASSSSGISYNEQFF.

The chain joins TRBV7-3 to TRBJ1-2; 7 bases are shared with TRBD1. CDR3 size: 15 residues. The J segment lost 4 bases and the V segment lost 0 bases, leaving 5 bases of the junction unmatched. CDR1 is SGHTA, CDR2 FQGTGA, per germline. CDR3 residues: CASSLTRTGTYGYTF. In DNA form, the CDR3 reads TGTGCCAGCAGCTTAACCAGGACAGGTACCTATGGCTACACCTTC. Using reference TRBV7-3 and TRBJ1-2 for the parts outside the CDR3, the full variable domain is GAGVSQTPSNKVTEKGKYVELRCDPISGHTALYWYRQSLGQGPEFLIYFQGTGAADDSGLPNDRFFAVRPEGSVSTLKIQRTERGDSAVYLCASSLTRTGTYGYTFGSGTRLTVV.

About this clone: Germline and junction disagree at one end, which may indicate a read error. The rearrangement joins TRBV7-2 to TRBJ2-1, with 9 positions matching TRBD2. Per germline, CDR1 SGHTA and CDR2 FQGNSA. The CDR3 contains 15 residues. The CDR3 sequence is CASSLGASGIGEQFF. Here the CDR3 DNA reads TGTGCCAGCAGTTTAGGGGCTAGCGGGATAGGGGAGCAGTTCTTC.

This sequence joins TRBV7-2 and TRBJ2-1; 9 bases agree with TRBD2. V was pared by 5 bases and J by 8 bases, with 7 bases of the junction left unmatched. Germline V gene data show CDR1 as SGHTA and CDR2 as FQGNSA. The CDR3 has 14 amino acids. The CDR3, as DNA: TGTGCCAGCAGCCCGGGACTAGCTCGACATGAGCAGTTCTTC. Translation: CASSPGLARHEQFF.

The chain uses TRBV5-6 and TRBJ2-7; 9 nucleotides match TRBD1. Germline CDR1 reads SGHDT; CDR2 reads YYEEEE. The CDR3 sequence is 15 residues long. Unmatched junction bases numbered 10, after V lost 5 bases and J lost 4 bases. The CDR3 reads CASSRAGTGRYEQYF. The CDR3, as DNA: TGTGCCAGCAGTCGGGCGGGGACAGGGCGGTACGAGCAGTACTTC.

The chain carries TRBV6-6 and TRBJ2-5; 10 nucleotides match TRBD1. V trimming: 2 bases; J trimming: 4 bases; junction bases outside the gene matches: 7. The germline V gene has CDR1 MNHNY and CDR2 SVGAGI (reference sequence). The length of the CDR3 is 16 residues. The CDR3 region has the DNA TGTGCCAGCAGTTACCCTGACAGGGGGCGCAGAGAGACCCAGTACTTC. It codes for CASSYPDRGRRETQYF.

This clone was seen once. This chain links TRBV9 with TRBJ2-1; D may be TRBD1 (6 bases). Germline loops: CDR1 SGDLS, CDR2 YYNGEE. CDR3 length equals 14 residues. V was cut by 4 bases and J by 8 bases, with 16 bases left in between. CDR3 sequence (DNA): TGTGCCAGCAGCCTGGGGGCTTCGGCCTATGAGCAGTTCTTC. Its protein is CASSLGASAYEQFF.

This chain joins TRBV18 and TRBJ1-4; D possibly corresponds to TRBD1 (5 bases). The ends were cut back, 1 base at V and 1 base at J, with 10 bases in the middle. Per the germline V gene, CDR1 is KGHSH and CDR2 is LQKENI. This CDR3 contains 16 residues. The CDR3 protein is CASSPQGTITNEKLFF. The CDR3, as DNA: TGTGCCAGCTCACCACAGGGGACTATAACTAATGAAAAACTGTTTTTT.

The chain links TRBV7-9 to TRBJ1-5; D is possibly TRBD1 (6 bases). The V end was cut by 4 bases, the J end by 3 bases, with 10 bases between. CDR3 length equals 14 residues. CDR1 SEHNR and CDR2 FQNEAQ come from the germline V gene (reference sequence). The CDR3 spells CASSSRTDNQPQHF. For the CDR3, the DNA is TGTGCCAGCAGCTCAAGGACAGACAATCAGCCCCAGCATTTT.

V is TRBV9 and J is TRBJ2-1; no clear D. V was cut by 4 bases and J by 6 bases, with 11 bases left in between. There are 13 residues in the CDR3. Germline V gives CDR1 SGDLS, CDR2 YYNGEE. In DNA, the CDR3 is TGTGCCAGCAGCTACAACCCATTCAATGAGCAGTTCTTC. Translated, it gives CASSYNPFNEQFF. Drawing the rest from reference TRBV9 and TRBJ2-1, the complete variable domain is DSGVTQTPKHLITATGQRVTLRCSPRSGDLSVYWYQQSLDQGLQFLIQYYNGEERAKGNILERFSAQQFPDLHSELNLSSLELGDSALYFCASSYNPFNEQFFGPGTRLTVL.

The CDR3 nucleotides are TGTGCCAGCAGTTACTCCCGGGACAGGTCGGATACGCAGTATTTT. This encodes CASSYSRDRSDTQYF. This chain joins TRBV6-5 and TRBJ2-3, with TRBD1 matching over 8 bases. The CDR3 sequence is 15 residues long. The ends lost 0 bases at V and 6 bases at J; junction bases unmatched: 5. Germline CDR1 and CDR2: MNHEY and SVGAGI.

V and J are TRBV7-8 and TRBJ2-2; TRBD2 aligns across 8 bases. Germline values: CDR1 SGHVS, CDR2 FQNEAQ. The CDR3 is 13 amino acids. Losses at the gene ends were 11 bases for V and 7 bases for J; bases not matched to a gene: 9. The CDR3 protein is CAGSGSAGGELFF. CDR3 nucleotide sequence: TGTGCCGGGAGCGGGAGCGCGGGCGGGGAGCTGTTTTTT.

This clone has just one count. This chain joins TRBV10-3 and TRBJ2-1; TRBD2 agrees at 8 bases. This CDR3 contains 15 residues. After removal of 7 bases from V and 7 bases from J, the junction contained 12 bases not matched to a gene. Germline values: CDR1 ENHRY, CDR2 SYGVKD. CDR3 in amino acids: CAIKGGLALTNEQFF. In DNA form, the CDR3 reads TGTGCCATCAAAGGAGGACTAGCTTTAACAAATGAGCAGTTCTTC.

The chain is built from TRBV6-6 and TRBJ2-7; tentatively, D is TRBD2 (5 bases). V was trimmed by 4 bases and J by 0 bases, leaving 10 bases between them. This CDR3 has 14 residues. CDR1 and CDR2 (germline): MNHNY, SVGAGI (reference sequence). The CDR3 here is CASSSERLSYEQYF. In nucleotides, the CDR3 is TGTGCCAGCAGTTCCGAGCGGCTCTCCTACGAGCAGTACTTC.

This sequence joins TRBV7-9 and TRBJ2-1, with 10 bases matching TRBD2. V was clipped by 5 bases and J by 3 bases; unmatched bases: 13. The germline CDR1 and CDR2 sequences are SEHNR and FQNEAQ (reference sequence). CDR3 length equals 18 residues. CDR3 sequence reads: CASSRETGTSALYNEQFF. CDR3 nucleotide sequence: TGTGCCAGCAGCCGGGAGACGGGGACTAGCGCACTCTACAATGAGCAGTTCTTC.

The chain uses TRBV21-1 and TRBJ2-7; TRBD1, the table's D call, lacks a check against the DNA. TRBV21-1 represents a pseudogene. This CDR3 comprises 16 residues. CDR3 sequence (DNA): TGTGCCAGCAGCACCGATCCGGACAGATACTCCTACGAGCAGTACTTC. Encoded protein: CASSTDPDRYSYEQYF.

CDR3 sequence: CASSPQSIGDTQYF. The CDR3 DNA reads TGTGCCAGCTCACCTCAATCGATCGGGGATACGCAGTATTTT. The chain is built from TRBV18 and TRBJ2-3, with unresolved D. Germline V CDR1 and CDR2: KGHSH, LQKENI. This CDR3 comprises 14 residues. Trimming took off 3 bases at V and 6 bases at J, with 13 bases between the two ends.

The chain couples TRBV7-2 to TRBJ1-3; TRBD1 is a possible D gene (6 bases). This CDR3 has 17 residues. Germline loops: CDR1 SGHTA, CDR2 FQGNSA. Trimming took 4 bases from V and 0 from J, leaving 16 bases between them. The CDR3 region is CASSWRAGANSGNTIYF. CDR3 in DNA: TGTGCCAGCAGCTGGCGGGCAGGGGCGAACTCTGGAAACACCATATATTTT.

To note about this clone: One end of the junction fails to match germline, which may point to a read error. The chain carries TRBV28 and TRBJ2-7; 7 bases line up with TRBD1. Germline CDR1 is MDHEN and CDR2 is SYDVKM. CDR3 length: 11 residues. The CDR3 here is CACRGTFEQYF. The DNA of the CDR3 is TGTGCCTGCAGGGGGACATTCGAGCAGTACTTC.

The chain links TRBV19 to TRBJ1-3; 10 bases line up with TRBD1. The CDR3 length is 14 residues. From germline, CDR1 is LNHDA and CDR2 SQIVND (reference sequence). J lost 2 bases, V lost 9 bases, and 4 bases had no gene match. The CDR3 here is CASRTGGAGNTIYF. CDR3 in DNA: TGTGCCAGCAGGACAGGGGGTGCTGGAAACACCATATATTTT. Complete variable domain (other parts from reference TRBV19 and TRBJ1-3): DGGITQSPKYLFRKEGQNVTLSCEQNLNHDAMYWYRQDPGQGLRLIYYSQIVNDFQKGDIAEGYSVSREKKESFPLTVTSAQKNPTAFYLCASRTGGAGNTIYFGEGSWLTVV.

V gene TRBV19 combines with J gene TRBJ1-4; D uncertain. Germline CDR1 reads LNHDA; CDR2 reads SQIVND (reference sequence). V was pared by 3 bases and J by 1 base, with 6 bases between. CDR3 size: 14 residues. CDR3 amino acids: CASSMSGTNEKLFF. CDR3 sequence (DNA): TGTGCCAGTAGTATGTCGGGAACTAATGAAAAACTGTTTTTT.

The chain carries TRBV9 and TRBJ2-7; D might be TRBD2 (5 bases). CDR1 and CDR2 from the germline V gene are SGDLS and YYNGEE. V was trimmed by 2 bases and J by 6 bases, leaving 12 bases between them. The CDR3 runs 13 residues. The DNA for the CDR3 is TGTGCCAGCAGCGTGTGGACTGCCGGCGAGCAGTACTTC. Its protein is CASSVWTAGEQYF.

The V gene is TRBV14, the J gene TRBJ2-1; a weak D match, TRBD2 (6 bases). The CDR3 covers 15 residues. The ends were cut back, 4 bases at V and 0 bases at J, with 10 bases in the middle. CDR1 and CDR2 from the germline V gene are SGHDN and FVKESK. In nucleotides, the CDR3 is TGTGCCAGCAGCCCATTGACTAGCTCCTACAATGAGCAGTTCTTC. Translating gives CASSPLTSSYNEQFF.

The rearrangement uses TRBV14 and TRBJ2-7; 13 bases match TRBD2. Germline V gives CDR1 SGHDN, CDR2 FVKESK. Trimming cost V 4 bases and J 1 base; bases outside gene matches: 10. The CDR3 extends over 18 amino acids. Written as DNA, the CDR3 is TGTGCCAGCAGCCCACTCGGCGTACTAGCGGGAGGGTCCTACGAGCAGTACTTC. As protein: CASSPLGVLAGGSYEQYF. Full variable domain (missing parts from reference TRBV14 and TRBJ2-7): EAGVTQFPSHSVIEKGQTVTLRCDPISGHDNLYWYRRVMGKEIKFLLHFVKESKQDESGMPNNRFLAERTGGTYSTLKVQPAELEDSGVYFCASSPLGVLAGGSYEQYFGPGTRLTVT.

The J gene is TRBJ2-1, the V gene TRBV19; 7 bases fit TRBD2. This CDR3 comprises 17 residues. Germline V gene data show CDR1 as LNHDA and CDR2 as SQIVND (reference sequence). The V and J ends lost 7 bases and 0 bases, in that order; junction bases with no gene match: 12. This CDR3 is CASTPFSRGSSYNEQFF. Here the CDR3 DNA reads TGTGCCAGTACCCCTTTTAGCCGCGGGAGCTCCTACAATGAGCAGTTCTTC.

This rearrangement joins TRBV12-5 to TRBJ1-2; TRBD1 might be the D (5 bases). Germline V lookup: CDR1 LGHNT, CDR2 FRNRAP. V lost 5 bases and J 4 bases, leaving 14 bases between the germline ends. The CDR3 has 14 residues. The chain's CDR3 is CASGRGSLGYGYTF. In nucleotides, the CDR3 is TGTGCTAGTGGTAGGGGATCCTTGGGCTATGGCTACACCTTC.

The V and J genes are TRBV6-1 and TRBJ2-7, with a weak D call TRBD2 (7 bases). The CDR3 has 14 residues. From germline, CDR1 is MNHNS and CDR2 SASEGT. Between the trimmed V and J ends, which lost 11 bases and 1 base, there was a span of 18 bases. CDR3 coding DNA: TGTGCCGGGGGGGCGAAAACAATTTCCTACGAGCAGTACTTC. It yields the protein CAGGAKTISYEQYF.

This clone showed up just a few times. The chain carries TRBV28 and TRBJ2-2, with 12 positions matching TRBD2. The CDR3 is 17 amino acids. Germline loops: CDR1 MDHEN, CDR2 SYDVKM. J lost 6 bases, V lost 0 bases, and 5 bases had no gene match. This CDR3 reads CASSLWRLAGGPGELFF. The CDR3 bases are TGTGCCAGCAGTTTATGGCGGCTAGCGGGAGGGCCCGGGGAGCTGTTTTTT.

The DNA for the CDR3 is TGTGCCAGCAGTGAATACGGACAGCTGGGCACTGAAGCTTTCTTT. Amino acid sequence: CASSEYGQLGTEAFF. The rearrangement joins TRBV25-1 to TRBJ1-1; a possible D gene is TRBD1 (6 bases). With 0 bases removed from V and 4 bases from J, the gap between germline ends came to 12 bases. Germline V lookup: CDR1 MGHDK, CDR2 SYGVNS. The CDR3 covers 15 residues.